This note documents a single T cell receptor (beta chain) sequence. The data derive from a study of blood T cell repertoires in COVID-19. The authors' processing: Amplification of reference gene primers was used by the study to estimate nucleated cell counts. Assay used: immunoSEQ multiplex PCR; TCRdb lists only in-frame clones, some missing. D and trimming were read from the DNA, whereas the V and J calls and clone size are those reported in that table. The table lists some 300,000 clones, over 90% of them singletons, with about 4% in the top ten. Individuals aged roughly 18 to 95 years were recruited from 24 US areas. People in the exposed group encountered a COVID-19 case within 2 weeks before entering the study. The source is a woman between 25 and 40 years old who had been exposed to COVID-19. The source material was PBMCs or T cells enriched from blood (not recorded which).

This CDR3 is CASIVGREPYSEAFF. The CDR3 nucleotides read TGTGCCAGCATAGTAGGCAGGGAACCTTACTCTGAAGCTTTCTTT. This chain links TRBV2 with TRBJ1-1; tentatively, D is TRBD1 (5 bases). Germline lookup yields CDR1 SNHLY and CDR2 FYNNEI. V lost 7 bases to trimming and J lost 6 bases, with 21 bases between them. The CDR3 spans 15 residues.